A selection of T cell receptor beta chains follows, all from one sample in a study of cytomegalovirus exposure and HLA in healthy donors. The data were produced by immunoSEQ multiplex PCR, yet TCRdb's version contains in-frame clones alone and is incomplete. In all, the sample yields around 76,000 clones. Input material: PBMCs. The receptors stem from a man between 40 and 49 years old in good health and CMV-seronegative. The CDR3 runs from the conserved cysteine through the conserved F or W. D genes are given only for firm matches.

d_gene,v_gene,j_gene,CDR3aa,CDR3nt
TRBD1,TRBV6-5,TRBJ2-7,CASRRDGTESYEQYF,TGTGCCAGCAGGAGGGATGGGACAGAGTCTTACGAGCAGTACTTC
TRBD1,TRBV27,TRBJ2-7,CASSLRWGTATYEQYF,TGTGCCAGCAGTTTAAGGTGGGGGACAGCAACCTACGAGCAGTACTTC
TRBD1,TRBV6-6,TRBJ1-5,CASSADRYSNQPQHF,TGTGCCAGCAGTGCGGACAGGTATAGCAATCAGCCCCAGCATTTT
NA,TRBV27,TRBJ1-2,CASSWTRDGMVGGYTF,TGTGCCAGCAGCTGGACAAGGGATGGGATGGTAGGAGGCTACACCTTC
TRBD2,TRBV7-2,TRBJ2-7,CASSSGLAYSYEQYF,TGTGCCAGCAGCTCGGGACTAGCCTACTCCTACGAGCAGTACTTC
TRBD2,TRBV18,TRBJ2-1,CASSPRSGGAYEQFF,TGTGCCAGCTCACCACGAAGCGGGGGGGCCTATGAGCAGTTCTTC
NA,TRBV11-3,TRBJ1-6,CASSFKYLLGICSWALHF,TGTGCCAGCAGCTTCAAGTATCTCCTGGGCATCTGCTCTTGGGCCCTCCACTTT
TRBD1,TRBV5-4,TRBJ1-2,CASSLEDGQGGGYTF,TGTGCCAGCAGCTTGGAGGATGGACAGGGGGGGGGCTACACCTTC
NA,TRBV7-2,TRBJ1-5,CASSPPGQPQHF,TGTGCCAGCAGCCCCCCGGGACAGCCCCAGCATTTT
NA,TRBV4-2,TRBJ1-1,CASSQDLENTEAFF,TGTGCCAGCAGCCAAGATCTAGAGAACACTGAAGCTTTCTTT
TRBD1,TRBV5-1,TRBJ1-6,CASKDARQGLGSPLHF,TGCGCCAGCAAAGATGCGAGACAGGGATTGGGTTCACCCCTCCACTTT
TRBD1,TRBV6-5,TRBJ1-4,CASSNRGRIEKLFF,TGTGCCAGCAGTAACAGGGGGCGTATTGAAAAACTGTTTTTT
TRBD1,TRBV2,TRBJ1-6,CASSENRGGYNSPLHF,TGTGCCAGCAGTGAGAACAGGGGAGGCTATAATTCACCCCTCCACTTT
TRBD2,TRBV7-2,TRBJ2-3,CASSSGLAGGQSADTQYF,TGTGCCAGCAGCTCGGGACTAGCGGGGGGGCAATCCGCGGATACGCAGTATTTT
NA,TRBV11-2,TRBJ2-1,CASSLASSYNEQFF,TGTGCCAGCAGCTTAGCGTCCTCCTACAATGAGCAGTTCTTC
TRBD2,TRBV6-5,TRBJ2-1,CASSYTSGMGGQFF,TGTGCCAGCAGTTACACTAGCGGGATGGGGGGGCAGTTCTTC
TRBD2,TRBV10-3,TRBJ2-7,CAISVGGDSYEQYF,TGTGCCATCAGTGTCGGGGGGGACTCCTACGAGCAGTACTTC
TRBD1,TRBV5-4,TRBJ2-3,CASSPIGQGTDTQYF,TGTGCCAGCAGTCCGATCGGACAGGGGACAGATACGCAGTATTTT
NA,TRBV11-3,TRBJ2-3,CASSPGGGSTDTQYF,TGTGCCAGCAGCCCTGGAGGCGGAAGCACAGATACGCAGTATTTT
TRBD1,TRBV7-9,TRBJ1-2,CASSSQGTLGYTF,TGTGCCAGCAGCTCACAGGGGACGTTAGGCTACACCTTC
NA,TRBV10-3,TRBJ1-2,CAISESGGYYGYTF,TGTGCCATCAGTGAGTCGGGAGGGTACTATGGCTACACCTTC
NA,TRBV6-1,TRBJ1-2,CASSARDNTF,TGTGCCAGCAGTGCCCGGGACAACACCTTC
NA,TRBV18,TRBJ2-5,CASSLQEAETQYF,TGTGCCAGCTCACTACAAGAGGCAGAGACCCAGTACTTC
TRBD1,TRBV29-1,TRBJ1-1,CSVCRGLDTEAFF,TGCAGCGTGTGCAGGGGGCTGGATACTGAAGCTTTCTTT
NA,TRBV19,TRBJ2-2,CASSRRTGGGNTGELFF,TGTGCCAGTAGCCGGAGGACCGGGGGTGGGAACACCGGGGAGCTGTTTTTT
NA,TRBV19,TRBJ1-5,CASSILDYQGNQPQHF,TGTGCCAGTAGTATATTGGACTATCAAGGGAATCAGCCCCAGCATTTT
NA,TRBV7-2,TRBJ1-2,CASSLSLAGGSPYGYTF,TGTGCCAGCAGCTTGAGCCTAGCGGGAGGATCCCCCTATGGCTACACCTTC
NA,TRBV25-1,TRBJ2-3,CASRVDYTDTQYF,TGTGCCAGCAGGGTGGACTACACAGATACGCAGTATTTT
NA,TRBV5-5,TRBJ2-3,CASSLRQFTDTQYF,TGTGCCAGCAGCTTGCGACAGTTCACAGATACGCAGTATTTT
NA,TRBV4-2,TRBJ1-2,CASSQEMRDSYGYTF,TGTGCCAGCAGCCAAGAAATGAGGGACTCCTATGGCTACACCTTC
NA,TRBV5-1,TRBJ2-3,CASSFGTGMSTDTQYF,TGCGCCAGCAGCTTTGGTACAGGGATGAGCACAGATACGCAGTATTTT
NA,TRBV27,TRBJ2-3,CASSLAGDRTDTQYF,TGTGCCAGCAGTTTAGCCGGAGATAGAACAGATACGCAGTATTTT
NA,TRBV10-2,TRBJ2-2,CASRARVDTGELFF,TGCGCCAGCCGGGCCAGGGTGGACACCGGGGAGCTGTTTTTT
NA,TRBV4-1,TRBJ2-7,CASSQDLAVAYEQYF,TGCGCCAGCAGCCAAGATCTGGCGGTAGCCTACGAGCAGTACTTC
TRBD2,TRBV10-3,TRBJ2-1,CAISGLDNEQFF,TGTGCCATCAGCGGACTAGACAATGAGCAGTTCTTC
TRBD1,TRBV4-1,TRBJ2-3,CASSGRGRTDAQYF,TGCGCCAGCAGCGGAAGGGGGCGAACAGATGCGCAGTATTTT
NA,TRBV9,TRBJ2-7,CASSPQFNEQYF,TGTGCCAGCAGCCCACAATTTAACGAGCAGTACTTC
TRBD1,TRBV19,TRBJ1-5,CASSPGQGLGAQHF,TGTGCCAGTAGTCCGGGACAGGGACTAGGGGCCCAGCATTTT
TRBD1,TRBV7-6,TRBJ2-6,CASSLHGTAGANVLTF,TGTGCCAGCAGCTTACACGGGACAGCAGGGGCCAACGTCCTGACTTTC
TRBD1,TRBV7-2,TRBJ1-1,CASSLYAPGTGGTEAFF,TGTGCCAGCAGCTTATACGCCCCCGGGACAGGGGGCACTGAAGCTTTCTTT